This T cell receptor beta chain was documented in a study of regulatory T cells in long-lasting Graves disease. Sample time point: persistent/refractory GD, antithyroid drugs over 5 years with positive TRAb. With RNA extracted from PBMCs as input, the TCR library was made. Under American Thyroid Association guidelines, Graves' disease was diagnosed. Nine milliliters of peripheral blood were drawn into EDTA tubes. As regards this clonotype: The antigen is undetermined.

Building of the TCR beta libraries involved iRepertoire HTBI primers and Arm-PCR of CDR3 regions. TCRdb fed the multiplex PCR reads into MiXCR, producing one record per CDR3 protein. The sample contains roughly 500,000 distinct CDR3 sequences, around 20% of which appear only once. Study-level findings and limits: Whereas new patients shared about 980 public clonotypes, persistent patients shared more, at approximately 2,700. There were preferences for TRBV28, TRBJ1-2 and TRBJ2-5 in persistent disease.

Trimming left V 5 bases short and J 2 bases short, with 14 bases between. The CDR3 totals 15 residues. Per the germline V gene, CDR1 is MDHEN and CDR2 is SYDVKM. This chain connects TRBV28 to TRBJ2-3; D gene ambiguous. This sample comprised peripheral blood mononuclear cells (PBMCs), obtained when the disease was refractory, from a patient treated with antithyroid drugs. This receptor was obtained from a female donor with Graves disease. In DNA form, the CDR3 reads TGTGCCAGCAGTGCCAGTTCTGTGCCCACAGATACGCAGTATTTT. This encodes CASSASSVPTDTQYF.